This T cell receptor (beta chain) was captured in a study of T cells in Graves' hyperthyroidism and ophthalmopathy. Germline V gives CDR1 LNHDA, CDR2 SQIVND (reference sequence). Losses at the gene ends were 6 bases for V and 2 bases for J; bases not matched to a gene: 6. This CDR3 region has 14 residues. Overall study results and limits: Ophthalmopathy and stable hyperthyroidism were told apart by a 13 V-J model. Most clonotypes expanded in thyroid above 0.001 were likewise present in blood. Ophthalmopathy, as predicted by the model, came a median approximately 6.5 months after the prediction.

This clonotype appeared many times. Its target is unknown. Patients were excluded because of uncontrolled infection, other autoimmune disease, pregnancy or lactation. Amplification of TCR beta CDR3 regions used RNA as the template. The primer set for the first-round RT-PCR of the TCR CDR3 was HTBI. MiXCR was run by TCRdb on the multiplex PCR reads, yielding one entry per CDR3 protein. Found here are 360,000 or so distinct CDR3 sequences, 15% to 20% of them singletons; the top ten hold roughly 16%. This clonotype originated in a woman aged 35 to 49 with Graves' ophthalmopathy. Sequenced sample: blood. The rearrangement joins TRBV19 to TRBJ1-1; 7 nucleotides agree with TRBD1. CDR3 residues: CASRVTGSNTEAFF. The CDR3, as DNA: TGTGCCAGTAGAGTGACAGGGAGCAACACTGAAGCTTTCTTT. Complete variable domain (other parts from reference TRBV19 and TRBJ1-1): DGGITQSPKYLFRKEGQNVTLSCEQNLNHDAMYWYRQDPGQGLRLIYYSQIVNDFQKGDIAEGYSVSREKKESFPLTVTSAQKNPTAFYLCASRVTGSNTEAFFGQGTRLTVV.